These T cell receptor beta chains were read from a single sample in a study of spatial heterogeneity in lung cancer. TCRdb reanalysed the 5' RACE reads using MiXCR and keeps one entry per CDR3 protein. The table records around 100,000 distinct CDR3 sequences, 4.4% of them present only once. The sample here was lung tumor tissue, taken at surgery. The source is a male donor with early-stage non-small cell lung cancer. Each CDR3 is given with its conserved first and last residue. Each record gives: D gene, J gene, clone size, CDR3 length, V gene, CDR3 DNA, CDR3 protein. The D gene is left open where the match is weak. The size field is filled for only some rows; it gives once, few, many or a size class.

>TRBD2|TRBJ2-5|few|15|TRBV5-1
TGCGCCAGCAGCTTCCAGGGAGCGGGAGGAGAGACCCAGTACTTC
CASSFQGAGGETQYF
>.|TRBJ2-5|many|13|TRBV6-1
TGTGCCAGCAGAGTTGGGACGGAAGAGACCCAGTACTTC
CASRVGTEETQYF
>.|TRBJ2-7|many|16|TRBV9
TGTGCCAGCAGCGTAGGCCCCAATCCCCTCTCCTACGAGCAGTACTTC
CASSVGPNPLSYEQYF
>.|TRBJ1-4|many|16|TRBV4-2
TGTGCCAGCAGCCCCCCAGTCCGGATCCGAAATGAAAAACTGTTTTTT
CASSPPVRIRNEKLFF
>TRBD2|TRBJ2-2|.|17|TRBV3-1
TGTGCCAGCAGCCAAGCTGGTCTAGCGGAGATCACCGGGGAGCTGTTTTTT
CASSQAGLAEITGELFF
>TRBD2|TRBJ2-1|many|18|TRBV6-5
TGTGCCAGCAGTTACTCGAACTTAGCGGGAGACCCCTACAATGAGCAGTTCTTC
CASSYSNLAGDPYNEQFF
>TRBD2|TRBJ2-3|many|16|TRBV6-6
TGTGCCAGCAGGCCGTCCCTAGCGGGATATACAGATACGCAGTATTTT
CASRPSLAGYTDTQYF
>TRBD2|TRBJ2-4|many|18|TRBV18
TGTGCCAGCTCTCGACTAGCGCCGAGGCCATTAGCCAAAAACATTCAGTACTTC
CASSRLAPRPLAKNIQYF
>TRBD1|TRBJ1-2|many|12|TRBV29-1
TGCAGCGTTTTACCGGGACAGGTTGGCTACACCTTC
CSVLPGQVGYTF
>TRBD1|TRBJ2-5|many|14|TRBV14
TGTGCCAGCAGCGTCAGACAGGGTTTTGAGACCCAGTACTTC
CASSVRQGFETQYF
>TRBD2|TRBJ2-7|many|15|TRBV14
TGTGCCAGCAGCCAAGTCAGTAGCGGGAGGGCCCTGCAGTACTTC
CASSQVSSGRALQYF
>TRBD2|TRBJ2-2|.|15|TRBV7-6
TGTGCCAGCGGGGCTCCGGGACTAGTCCCCGGGGAGCTGTTTTTT
CASGAPGLVPGELFF
>.|TRBJ1-2|many|18|TRBV27
TGTGCCAGCACCCCCTATAGTATCAGTCACGAGACGCTCTATGGCTACACCTTC
CASTPYSISHETLYGYTF
>.|TRBJ1-6|many|11|TRBV6-2/TRBV6-3
TGTGCCAGCACCGCAGGACTAACTCTCCACTTT
CASTAGLTLHF
>TRBD2|TRBJ2-7|few|16|TRBV5-1
TGCGCCAGCAGCTCCCTCCCAGCGGGAGCCCACAACGAGCAGTACTTC
CASSSLPAGAHNEQYF
>.|TRBJ2-1|.|15|TRBV6-6
TGTGCCAGCAGTTTCCGACGCACTGCCTACAATGAGCAGTTCTTC
CASSFRRTAYNEQFF
>.|TRBJ1-2|once|16|TRBV2
TGTGCCAGCAGTGATACGATCGGGGGTACCGGGCCCACGGGAACCTTC
CASSDTIGGTGPTGTF
>.|TRBJ2-5|many|15|TRBV10-1
TGCGCCAGCAGTGAGTCGAGGCACGGAAGGGAGACCCAGTACTTC
CASSESRHGRETQYF
>.|TRBJ2-7|.|13|TRBV19
TGTGCCAGTAGTTGGGGGAGTCCCTACAAGCAGTACTTC
CASSWGSPYKQYF
>.|TRBJ2-2|.|13|TRBV7-9
TGTGCCAGCAGCTTACGGTCCAACGGGGAGCTGTTTTTT
CASSLRSNGELFF
>.|TRBJ2-3|.|15|TRBV4-1
TGCGCCAGCAGCCAATCAGTGTCCATCCCAGATACGCAGTATTTT
CASSQSVSIPDTQYF
>.|TRBJ2-1|many|14|TRBV5-1
TGCGCCAGCAGCTTGGGACAAATTGGGAATGAGCAGTTCTTC
CASSLGQIGNEQFF
>.|TRBJ2-2|.|14|TRBV29-1
TGCAGCGTTACCCTCCCTTTTAACACCGGGGAGCTGTTTTTT
CSVTLPFNTGELFF
>TRBD1|TRBJ1-2|.|15|TRBV6-6
TGTGCCAGCAGAAGACTACAGGGGGCGGACTATGGCTACACCTTC
CASRRLQGADYGYTF
>.|TRBJ1-5|many|15|TRBV20-1
TGCAGTGCTCTCAGGATCAGAGAGATAGGTCAGCCCCAGCATTTT
CSALRIREIGQPQHF
>.|TRBJ2-1|many|13|TRBV5-1
TGCGCCAGCAGCTTGGGACCCCTTGATGAGCAGTTCTTC
CASSLGPLDEQFF
>.|TRBJ1-1|many|18|TRBV11-2
TGTGCCAGCAGCCTTACCGGCCGACATATGACGGGGGGCACTGAAGCTTTCTTT
CASSLTGRHMTGGTEAFF
>TRBD2|TRBJ2-1|few|16|TRBV12-3/TRBV12-4
TGTGCCAGCAGCGGACTAGCGTGGAGGGTCTACAATGAGCAGTTCTTC
CASSGLAWRVYNEQFF
>TRBD1|TRBJ1-1|many|16|TRBV27
TGTGCCAGCGCTGCCGGGACAGGGGACATGAACACTGAAGCTTTCTTT
CASAAGTGDMNTEAFF
>.|TRBJ2-3|many|14|TRBV5-5
TGTGCCAGCAGCTCAGGACACCTCACAGATACGCAGTATTTT
CASSSGHLTDTQYF
>.|TRBJ2-1|many|15|TRBV9
TGTGCCAGCAGCGCCGAGGGGGTGTCCTACAATGAGCAGTTCTTC
CASSAEGVSYNEQFF
>TRBD2|TRBJ2-1|many|13|TRBV10-3
TGTGCCATCAGTGTTACTAGCGTCGATGAGCAGTTCTTC
CAISVTSVDEQFF
>.|TRBJ2-1|many|17|TRBV11-2
TGTGCCAGCAGCTTATTGGTAGCTAGTGCTGGTCGCAATGAGCAGTTCTTC
CASSLLVASAGRNEQFF
>.|TRBJ2-2|many|16|TRBV21-1
TGTGCCAGCAGCGCCGCGGGACAGGAGCGGGTCGGGGAGCTGTTTTTT
CASSAAGQERVGELFF
>.|TRBJ1-5|many|15|TRBV28
TGTGCCAGCAGCCTTGCAGGGGAGGTATATCAGCCCCAGCATTTT
CASSLAGEVYQPQHF
>.|TRBJ1-5|many|14|TRBV5-1
TGCGCCAGCTCTGACGGACAGCCTGGACAGCCCCAGCATTTT
CASSDGQPGQPQHF
>TRBD2|TRBJ2-3|many|18|TRBV20-1
TGCAGTGCCACGGTAGGAGCGGGAGGTGGTCCTGTCACAGATACGCAGTATTTT
CSATVGAGGGPVTDTQYF
>.|TRBJ2-7|many|14|TRBV4-1
TGCGCCAGCAGCCAAGAAGCACGGAACTACGAGCAGTACTTC
CASSQEARNYEQYF
>.|TRBJ2-5|many|13|TRBV9
TGTGCCAGCAGCGTAGATTTAGCGGAGACCCAGTACTTC
CASSVDLAETQYF
>.|TRBJ2-2|many|13|TRBV7-9
TGTGCCAGCAGCTCCTGGAGCACCGGGGAGCTGTTTTTT
CASSSWSTGELFF
>TRBD2|TRBJ2-3|many|15|TRBV7-2
TGTGCCAGCAGCTTAGTTGGGACTAGCATAGATACGCAGTATTTT
CASSLVGTSIDTQYF
>.|TRBJ1-3|many|15|TRBV2
TGTGCCAGCAGTGGACAGGTGCTCTCTGGAAACACCATATATTTT
CASSGQVLSGNTIYF
>.|TRBJ2-1|many|15|TRBV24-1
TGTGCCACCAGTGACCCCCAGACCCTAGATAATGAGCAGTTCTTC
CATSDPQTLDNEQFF
>.|TRBJ1-2|many|13|TRBV6-1
TGTGCCAGCGGTCGGGACGGATCCTATGGCTACACCTTC
CASGRDGSYGYTF
>.|TRBJ2-7|many|15|TRBV5-5
TGTGCCAGCAGCTTGGCGAGGGACTTTCCTTACGAGCAGTACTTC
CASSLARDFPYEQYF
>TRBD2|TRBJ2-7|many|14|TRBV2
TGTGCCAGCACCCGACTAGCGAGAGACTACGAGCAGTACTTC
CASTRLARDYEQYF
>TRBD1|TRBJ1-1|many|16|TRBV12-3/TRBV12-4
TGTGCCAGCAGACGGGGACAGGGAATGGCGAACACTGAAGCTTTCTTT
CASRRGQGMANTEAFF
>TRBD1|TRBJ1-2|many|14|TRBV29-1
TGCAGCGCTGGGGAGGGACAGGGGGCAGGAGGCTACACCTTC
CSAGEGQGAGGYTF
>.|TRBJ2-5|many|14|TRBV3-1
TGTGCCAGCAGCGCTACTAGAAGTGGAGAGACCCAGTACTTC
CASSATRSGETQYF
>.|TRBJ2-7|few|13|TRBV5-1
TGCGCCAGAGAGACAGGCCCACCCCCCGAGCAGTACTTC
CARETGPPPEQYF
>.|TRBJ2-3|many|14|TRBV12-3/TRBV12-4
TGTGCCTGCCGAAGTAAAGTTCTCACAGATACGCAGTATTTT
CACRSKVLTDTQYF
>.|TRBJ1-4|many|15|TRBV4-1
TGCGCCAGCAGCCAAGGGGGTGCAACTAATGAAAAACTGTTTTTT
CASSQGGATNEKLFF
>.|TRBJ1-5|few|15|TRBV13
TGTGCCAGCAGGACCGTCCGGGCTTCTAATCAGCCCCAGCATTTT
CASRTVRASNQPQHF
>.|TRBJ1-1|many|13|TRBV5-1
TGCGCCAGCAGCTTGACGGATGGCACTGAAGCTTTCTTT
CASSLTDGTEAFF
>.|TRBJ1-3|many|14|TRBV6-2/TRBV6-3
TGTGCCAGCAGTTCTCACTCCGGAGGAAACACCATATATTTT
CASSSHSGGNTIYF
>TRBD2|TRBJ2-7|many|14|TRBV6-1
TGTGCCAGCAGTGCCACTAGCGGGAGCGACGAGCAGTACTTC
CASSATSGSDEQYF